This T cell receptor beta chain came from a study of CD4 T cells in relation to SARS-CoV-2 and coronaviruses. Study findings and constraints: Pre-pandemic and post-infection samples never came from the same donor.

The CDR3 covers 14 residues. Per germline, CDR1 GTSNPN and CDR2 SVGIG (reference sequence). The V end was cut by 0 bases, the J end by 2 bases, with 9 bases between. Libraries were prepared by immunoSEQ multiplex PCR; TCRdb keeps only in-frame clonotypes and omits some of them. The sample yields about 37,000 clones, 70% to 90% seen once. Points on this clone: Its antigen is undetermined.

This chain connects TRBV30 to TRBJ2-3; D gene ambiguous. Sequencing was carried out using memory CD4+ T cells from PBMCs. This sequence originates from an adult with COVID-19. The CDR3 reads CAWSVRDPTDTQYF. As DNA, the CDR3 is TGTGCCTGGAGTGTACGAGACCCCACAGATACGCAGTATTTT.